This TCR beta chain was recovered during a study of OX40 agonist ivuxolimab in advanced cancers. The overall study: Participants averaged approximately 65 years of age (range about 23 to 80) and were roughly 80% male. General study findings and limits: At 0.1 to 3.0 mg/kg, CD4+ and CD8+ blood T cells expanded clonally by week 6. Partial responders receiving 0.1-3.0 mg/kg showed among the lowest clonal expansion. Expanded clones belonging to CD8+ T cells outnumbered, on average, those of CD4+.

Germline values: CDR1 SGHRS, CDR2 YFSETQ. V lost 5 bases and J lost 7, with 19 bases in between. The CDR3 extends over 15 amino acids. As to this clone: Its antigen remains unknown.

Libraries were prepared by immunoSEQ multiplex PCR; TCRdb keeps only in-frame clonotypes and omits some of them. The table has about 58,000 clones, 82% seen once. The rearrangement links TRBV5-1 to TRBJ2-1, with a weak D call TRBD2 (6 bases). This TCR was sampled from an adult with an advanced solid tumor such as melanoma, head and neck, liver or kidney cancer. The specimen comprised CD4+ or CD8+ T cells sorted from blood, sampled in a trial of the OX40 agonist ivuxolimab. The CDR3, as DNA: TGCGCCAGCAGGCCGACCGGGACTGGAGGGAATGAGCAGTTCTTC. Amino acid sequence: CASRPTGTGGNEQFF.